Here is one T cell receptor (beta chain) with its context. This clonotype occurred many times. Which antigen it targets is not known. No base quality values were provided; no much bigger clone lies one nucleotide off. This specimen comes from a study of neurological immune-mediated disorders (dated by TCRdb to 2018 to 2020). For the study in its entirety: Peripheral blood TCR-beta repertoires from patients with HTLV-I-associated myelopathy (HAM/TSP), patients with multiple sclerosis, and healthy controls were compared in the study using UMI-based sequencing. Longitudinal samples, technical triplicates and paired sorted CD4+ and CD8+ T-cell subsets, alongside PBMC samples, were included among the roughly 100 TCR-beta libraries. Of the approximately 65 subjects in the cohort, about 14 were HAM/TSP patients, around 35 were multiple sclerosis patients, and about 20 were healthy controls. General conclusions and limits of the study: The highest TCR clonal expansion was observed in HAM/TSP patients, whereas the lowest was observed in MS patients, even when compared with healthy controls. No identical CDR3 amino acid sequences were found to be shared among expanded clones across subjects, suggesting that TCR-beta repertoires were private in all groups.

cDNA synthesis used template-switch 5'RACE with a primer carrying a 10-nucleotide random unique molecular identifier tagging each TCR transcript. Each sequencing run produced over 160 million TCR-beta sequences covering 15-18 subjects. Total RNA was extracted with the RNeasy kit. The KAPA Real-time Library Amplification kit was used to amplify TCR-beta VDJ regions with primers targeting the TCR constant region and the 5'RACE anchor. A first PCR added sample indexes and Illumina adaptors, after which a second PCR increased the library yield. The roughly 650 bp TCR product was size-selected on a 2% E-gel SizeSelection system after Ampure bead purification. Library quality was checked on a Bioanalyzer, concentration was measured with Qubit, and libraries were quantified with the Kapa Library Quantification kit before pooling. An Illumina HiSeq 2500 sequenced the libraries paired-end 2 x 150 bp. To increase sequence diversity, about 25-31% phiX was spiked into each library pool. As for the authors' bioinformatics: Quality-filtered reads were processed with the UMI-based MiGEC pipeline, and over 85% of raw TCR sequences were removed by the MiGEC pipeline during error correction. VDJ genes were aligned to IMGT germline references, and each clonotype was defined by a unique CDR3 amino acid sequence together with V-J genes. Clonal expansion, Shannon diversity and CDR3 relatedness (CalcPairwiseDistances, ClusterSamples) were evaluated with VDJtools, and phylogenetic trees were built with CLCbio workbench. Clones with at least 8 unique UMIs were defined as expanded, with this threshold being based on coefficient-of-variation modelling across technical triplicates. TCRdb reanalyzed the raw reads on its own, using fastp at Q25 for trimming and MiXCR for clone calling, and kept in-frame beta chains. Every entry covers one CDR3 protein and lists the most common genes and DNA from its rows. TCRdb, not the original authors, processed these V and J calls. Here the sample has around 83,000 distinct CDR3 sequences; approximately 14% occur a single time. The ten largest clones take up under 7% of the sample.

The healthy controls were volunteers from blood banks in Maryland, USA. Libraries from unsorted PBMCs were made from 2 million PBMCs kept in RNAlater at -80 degrees C until RNA extraction. Peripheral blood underwent Ficoll-Hypaque density gradient centrifugation to isolate PBMCs, which were then cryopreserved in liquid nitrogen. The CDR1 and CDR2 encoded by the germline V gene are SGHTA and FQGNSA. V is shortened by 3 bases, J by 4 bases, and the region joining them spans 18 bases. Measured from the cysteine to the phenylalanine, the CDR3 is 17 residues long. The CDR3 DNA has 51 bases and is translated from base 1.

Specimen: PBMCs. The V and J genes are TRBV7-2 and TRBJ2-2; the D gene may be TRBD1 or TRBD2, since each aligns over 5 bases. This clonotype originated in a woman aged 45 to 65 in good health. The CDR3: CASSFLPGTQGTGELFF. The DNA is TGTGCCAGCAGCTTCCTCCCCGGGACCCAAGGCACCGGGGAGCTGTTTTTT.